The clone carrying this T cell receptor (beta chain) was seen more than once but under ten times. Its antigen is currently unknown. The sample originates from a study of T cells in Graves' hyperthyroidism and ophthalmopathy. Study findings and constraints: Using 13 V-J features, a model discriminated ophthalmopathy from stable hyperthyroidism.

RNA transcripts gave rise to amplified TCR beta CDR3 regions. HTBI primers were the set used in a first-round RT-PCR of the TCR CDR3. Using its own MiXCR run on the multiplex PCR reads, TCRdb lists one record per CDR3 protein. Altogether under 400,000 distinct CDR3 sequences are present, around 20% being singletons, with the ten largest covering over 45%. Germline V gene sequence: CDR1 SGHTA, CDR2 FQGNSA. The CDR3 has 13 amino acids. V shed 3 bases and J shed 5 bases, with 10 bases lying between them. The chain employs TRBV7-2 and TRBJ1-1; D gene unclear. This sequence originates from a woman in her fifties or sixties with Graves' hyperthyroidism. Sequences were obtained from blood. The CDR3, as DNA: TGTGCCAGCAGCTTTAGCCCCGGGACTGAAGCTTTCTTT. It yields the protein CASSFSPGTEAFF.